These 30 T cell receptor beta chains came from one sample sequenced in a study of T cell repertoires in cytomegalovirus infection. No antigens are known for them. TCRdb re-called the reads through MiXCR, storing one row per CDR3 protein. The sample consists of about 480,000 distinct CDR3 sequences, 30% to 35% of them appearing once. The sample here was cultured PBMCs, taken from culture after CMV antigen stimulation. The origin of the receptors is a human donor in good health (CMV status not recorded). Some clones in this sample may be carry-over from other donors' samples.

This clonotype was seen a handful of times. V gene TRBV13 combines with J gene TRBJ2-7; D may be TRBD1 or TRBD2 (6 bases each). This CDR3 is built from 13 residues. Trimming removed 5 bases from V and 6 bases from J, with 14 bases in between. The germline CDR1 and CDR2 sequences are PRHDT and FYEKMQ (reference sequence). The CDR3 DNA reads as TGTGCCAGCAGCATTCATGAGGGGGGCGAGCAGTACTTC. It codes for CASSIHEGGEQYF.

The V gene is TRBV28, the J gene TRBJ2-7, with D possibly TRBD1 on 5 matching bases. V lost 3 bases and J lost 2, with 11 bases in between. The CDR3 covers 14 residues. Looked up from germline, CDR1 is MDHEN and CDR2 is SYDVKM. Here the CDR3 DNA reads TGTGCCAGCAGTTTTGCAGGGATCCCCTACGAGCAGTACTTC. Translating it yields CASSFAGIPYEQYF.

The chain links TRBV28 to TRBJ1-1, with D possibly being TRBD1 (5 bases). With 2 bases removed from V and 4 bases from J, the gap between germline ends came to 14 bases. The CDR3 has 15 residues. From germline, CDR1 is MDHEN and CDR2 SYDVKM. This CDR3 reads CASSLTPGTGTEAFF. The CDR3 coding sequence is TGTGCCAGCAGTTTAACGCCAGGGACGGGCACTGAAGCTTTCTTT.

This clonotype was observed a handful of times. This chain links TRBV7-2 with TRBJ1-2; tentative D call: TRBD1 (5 bases). V was cut by 5 bases and J by 7 bases, with 20 bases left in between. Germline values: CDR1 SGHTA, CDR2 FQGNSA. The CDR3 totals 15 residues. The CDR3 here is CASSRVNRRGFGYTF. The CDR3 DNA reads as TGTGCCAGCAGCCGGGTAAACCGCCGGGGCTTTGGCTACACCTTC.

The chain combines TRBV6-2 or TRBV6-3 with TRBJ1-3; no clear D gene. The V end was cut by 7 bases, the J end by 0 bases, with 13 bases between. Looked up from germline, CDR1 is MNHEY and CDR2 is SVGEGT. The CDR3 extends over 15 amino acids. The DNA of the CDR3 is TGTGCCAGCACCCAACAGATGAGCTCTGGAAACACCATATATTTT. It encodes CASTQQMSSGNTIYF.

The chain links TRBV27 to TRBJ2-1; D might be TRBD1 or TRBD2, each matching 5 bases. Germline V gene sequence: CDR1 MNHEY, CDR2 SMNVEV (reference sequence). The CDR3 consists of 14 residues. V lost 5 bases and J 5 bases, leaving 13 bases between the germline ends. CDR3 region: CASSRRDQNNEQFF. CDR3 in DNA: TGTGCCAGCAGTCGCCGGGACCAGAACAATGAGCAGTTCTTC.

This chain links TRBV7-2 with TRBJ1-6; D not certain. This CDR3 is 12 amino acids long. V lost 3 bases to trimming and J lost 9 bases, with 6 bases between them. The germline gives CDR1 SGHTA, CDR2 FQGNSA. CDR3 DNA sequence: TGTGCCAGCAGCTTTATCCTTTCACCCCTCCACTTT. Its translation: CASSFILSPLHF.

This clonotype was observed a handful of times. This chain uses TRBV28 with TRBJ2-4; 7 nucleotides match TRBD1. Germline trimming cut 7 bases from V and 0 bases from J; bases unmatched to any gene: 9. The CDR3 is made up of 16 amino acids. The germline CDR1 and CDR2 sequences are MDHEN and SYDVKM. The CDR3 coding sequence is TGTGCCAGCAAACAGGGGTCGTACCTAGCCAAAAACATTCAGTACTTC. Translation: CASKQGSYLAKNIQYF.

There are many counts of this clonotype. Written as DNA, the CDR3 is TGTGCCAGCAGCTTAGGGGGCGGGAGGGCCTTGTATACGCAGTATTTT. It specifies CASSLGGGRALYTQYF. This rearrangement joins TRBV7-2 to TRBJ2-3, with 9 positions matching TRBD2. The CDR3 consists of 16 residues. Trimming at V came to 1 base and at J to 7 bases, leaving 9 bases not matched to a gene. In germline, CDR1 is SGHTA, CDR2 FQGNSA.

The rearrangement links TRBV4-1 to TRBJ2-2; D is ambiguous. V lost 0 bases to trimming and J lost 4 bases, with 6 bases between them. The CDR3 runs to 14 residues. Germline CDR1 and CDR2: MGHRA and YSYEKL. The CDR3 loop reads CASSQDAFTGELFF. The CDR3 coding sequence is TGCGCCAGCAGCCAAGACGCATTCACCGGGGAGCTGTTTTTT.

This clonotype occurred a few times. The chain is built from TRBV7-3 and TRBJ2-2; 8 bases line up with TRBD2. Germline CDR1 and CDR2: SGHTA and FQGTGA. V gave up 1 base and J gave up 5 bases; unmatched junction bases: 15. The CDR3 loop spans 19 amino acids. The CDR3 DNA reads TGTGCCAGCAGCTTAAGAAAGGAGCGGGGGATACCTGATACCGGGGAGCTGTTTTTT. Translated, it gives CASSLRKERGIPDTGELFF.

This chain uses TRBV7-2 with TRBJ2-7; 10 bases align to TRBD2. Germline CDR1 and CDR2: SGHTA and FQGNSA. V shed 5 bases, J shed 6 bases, and the junction held 10 bases outside the gene matches. This CDR3 has 15 residues. The CDR3 DNA reads as TGTGCCAGCAGCCCCCAACTAGCGGGAACGGGCGAGCAGTACTTC. This codes for CASSPQLAGTGEQYF.

The sample holds many counts of this clonotype. The genes are TRBV15 and TRBJ2-1, with D possibly being TRBD2 (5 bases). Per the germline V gene, CDR1 is LNHNV and CDR2 is YYDKDF (reference sequence). The germline V and J ends were trimmed by 8 bases and 4 bases, with 6 bases remaining between them. This CDR3 is 11 amino acids long. DNA for the CDR3: TGTGCCACCCGAGGGTACAATGAGCAGTTCTTC. Encoded protein: CATRGYNEQFF. The full variable domain, in which reference TRBV15 and TRBJ2-1 provide the parts outside the CDR3, is DAMVIQNPRYQVTQFGKPVTLSCSQTLNHNVMYWYQQKSSQAPKLLFHYYDKDFNNEADTPDNFQSRRPNTSFCFLDIRSPGLGDTAMYLCATRGYNEQFFGPGTRLTVL.

This clonotype was picked up a small number of times. The rearrangement links TRBV7-2 to TRBJ2-1; 7 bases agree with TRBD1. Germline CDR1 is SGHTA and CDR2 is FQGNSA. The V gene end was trimmed by 5 bases and the J gene end by 4 bases; junction bases not matched to a gene: 8. This CDR3 has 15 amino acids. CDR3: CASSLRDSIYNEQFF. The DNA of the CDR3 is TGTGCCAGCAGCCTACGGGACAGCATTTACAATGAGCAGTTCTTC.

This chain connects TRBV12-3 or TRBV12-4 to TRBJ2-1; the match to TRBD2 covers 13 bases. The CDR3 covers 16 residues. Losses at the gene ends were 5 bases for V and 8 bases for J; bases not matched to a gene: 9. The CDR3 DNA follows: TGTGCCAGCAGTCGGCGGACTAGCGGGAGTCGGGATGAGCAGTTCTTC. Translation: CASSRRTSGSRDEQFF.

The chain is built from TRBV14 and TRBJ2-3; 10 nucleotides align to TRBD2. The V segment lost 8 bases and the J segment 0 bases; nucleotides outside the gene matches: 14. Germline V gene sequence: CDR1 SGHDN, CDR2 FVKESK. This CDR3 comprises 18 residues. CDR3 sequence (DNA): TGTGCCAGCGCCACACGGACTAGCGGAATCACTAGCACAGATACGCAGTATTTT. Residues: CASATRTSGITSTDTQYF.

The chain uses TRBV2 and TRBJ2-5; 7 bases are a match to TRBD1. Germline values: CDR1 SNHLY, CDR2 FYNNEI. Germline trimming cut 5 bases from V and 2 bases from J; bases unmatched to any gene: 5. The CDR3 has 14 residues. The CDR3 reads CASSTDRVQETQYF. The CDR3 DNA follows: TGTGCCAGCAGTACCGACAGGGTGCAAGAGACCCAGTACTTC.

In its sample, this clonotype was seen many times. The V gene is TRBV12-3 or TRBV12-4, the J gene TRBJ1-2; D uncertain. The CDR3 extends over 15 amino acids. V was pared by 5 bases and J by 0 bases, with 13 bases between. CDR3 protein: CASSRLVGTNYGYTF. As DNA, the CDR3 is TGTGCCAGCAGTCGCCTGGTAGGGACTAACTATGGCTACACCTTC.

About this clonotype itself: Its ends do not fully match the called genes, so a read error is possible. The V gene is TRBV20-1, the J gene TRBJ2-3; 8 nucleotides line up with TRBD2. The V gene's germline CDR1 is DFQATT and CDR2 SNEGSKA (reference sequence). The CDR3 runs to 17 residues. This CDR3 reads CSTRVEELAESWDTQYF. Here the CDR3 DNA reads TGCAGTACTAGGGTGGAGGAACTAGCGGAGTCGTGGGATACGCAGTATTTT.

The sample holds many counts of this clonotype. J is TRBJ2-3 and V is TRBV7-2; TRBD2 might be the D (6 bases). V lost 0 bases and J 6 bases, leaving 19 bases between the germline ends. The CDR3 is 17 residues long. Germline-derived CDR1 and CDR2 are SGHTA and FQGNSA. CDR3 coding DNA: TGTGCCAGCAGCTTAGCGTATCGTGGCAGGGCGGGGGATACGCAGTATTTT. Its translation: CASSLAYRGRAGDTQYF.

This clonotype came up many times. This chain joins TRBV7-2 and TRBJ1-5; weak D call: TRBD1 (6 bases). The CDR3 extends over 13 amino acids. Germline CDR1 SGHTA, CDR2 FQGNSA. V dropped 5 bases and J dropped 5 bases, with 10 bases sitting between them. CDR3 DNA: TGTGCCAGCAGCCCAAGGGGGGATCAGCCCCAGCATTTT. This sequence encodes CASSPRGDQPQHF.

The CDR3 region is CASSGGRDNEQFF. The DNA of the CDR3 is TGCGCCAGCAGTGGGGGGCGGGACAATGAGCAGTTCTTC. The gene calls are TRBV10-1 and TRBJ2-1; maybe TRBD1 (6 bases). Germline V gives CDR1 WNHNN, CDR2 SYGVQD (reference sequence). The CDR3 extends over 13 amino acids. Trimming pared 4 bases from V and 5 bases from J, leaving 9 bases between.

The sample holds a few counts of this clonotype. The V and J genes are TRBV6-6 and TRBJ2-7, with 9 nucleotides matching TRBD1. The germline gives CDR1 MNHNY, CDR2 SVGAGI (reference sequence). The CDR3 totals 15 residues. After removal of 4 bases from V and 2 bases from J, the junction contained 6 bases not matched to a gene. This chain's CDR3 is CASSSRDRGTYEQYF. In DNA, the CDR3 is TGTGCCAGCAGTTCCCGCGACAGGGGGACCTACGAGCAGTACTTC.

The chain joins TRBV11-3 to TRBJ2-3, with D possibly called TRBD1 or TRBD2 (5 bases each). Trimming cost V 4 bases and J 1 base, with 12 bases left between them. CDR3 length: 15 residues. Germline-derived CDR1 and CDR2 are SGHNT and YENEEA. The CDR3 loop reads CASSSPGRGTDTQYF. The DNA for the CDR3 is TGTGCCAGCAGCTCGCCAGGGCGGGGCACAGATACGCAGTATTTT.

The CDR3 protein is CSADSGRVDEQFF. The CDR3 coding sequence is TGCAGTGCGGATAGCGGGAGGGTAGATGAGCAGTTCTTC. V and J are TRBV20-1 and TRBJ2-1; 11 bases are a match to TRBD2. J lost 8 bases, V lost 6 bases, and 6 bases had no gene match. This CDR3 spans 13 amino acids. The V gene's germline CDR1 is DFQATT and CDR2 SNEGSKA (reference sequence).

At least ten counts were recorded for this clonotype. One end of the junction does not line up with germline, which may come from a read error. The chain uses TRBV18 and TRBJ2-1; possibly TRBD2 for D (5 bases). Germline CDR1 KGHSH, CDR2 LQKENI. The CDR3 length is 16 residues. The CDR3 nucleotides are TGTGCCAGCGCACCCCGCAGCGGATTCCTGAACAATGAGCAGTTCTTC. Encoded protein: CASAPRSGFLNNEQFF.

The chain employs TRBV14 and TRBJ2-7; D is possibly TRBD1 (5 bases). Trimming pared 0 bases from V and 11 bases from J, leaving 14 bases between. Germline-derived CDR1 and CDR2 are SGHDN and FVKESK. CDR3 length: 13 residues. For the CDR3, the DNA is TGTGCCAGCAGCCAAGATCCCCCCAGGGTAGAGTACTTC. This codes for CASSQDPPRVEYF.

This CDR3 is CASSLAHRPSGGTEAFF. As DNA, the CDR3 is TGTGCCAGCAGCTTAGCCCATCGCCCTTCGGGGGGCACTGAAGCTTTCTTT. The V and J genes are TRBV7-2 and TRBJ1-1, with D possibly being TRBD1 (5 bases). Germline CDR1 SGHTA, CDR2 FQGNSA. CDR3 size: 17 residues. V was trimmed by 0 bases and J by 4 bases, leaving 18 bases between them.

This clonotype has only a few counts. The V call is TRBV12-5, the J call TRBJ1-1; D is possibly TRBD1 (5 bases). V was trimmed by 0 bases and J by 4 bases, leaving 15 bases between them. The CDR3 sequence is 16 residues long. Germline CDR1 reads LGHNT; CDR2 reads FRNRAP. CDR3 DNA: TGTGCTAGTGGTTTGGTGGGCCTGACGGGGGGCACTGAAGCTTTCTTT. It codes for CASGLVGLTGGTEAFF.

This clonotype was counted between two and nine times. The chain joins TRBV11-2 to TRBJ1-1, with TRBD1 matching over 10 bases. The CDR3 contains 14 residues. V was pared by 4 bases and J by 4 bases, with 3 bases of the junction left unmatched. In germline, CDR1 is SGHAT, CDR2 FQNNGV. The CDR3 loop reads CASSYGQGGTEAFF. Here the CDR3 DNA reads TGTGCCAGCAGCTACGGACAGGGGGGCACTGAAGCTTTCTTT.